Each of the 2 T cell receptor beta chains below was sequenced from the same sample in a study of blood T cells in healthy people across ages. Together with a sample-barcoded 5' primer, a J-beta primer mix was included in a second PCR lasting about 7 to 11 cycles. Using its own MiXCR run on the 5' RACE reads, TCRdb lists one record per CDR3 protein. The sample contains hundreds of thousands of distinct CDR3 sequences, roughly 60% of which appear only once. Sequenced sample: blood. The receptor set was obtained from a young man in good health.

The chain links TRBV20-1 to TRBJ1-2, with 7 bases identical to TRBD1. The CDR3 is 15 residues long. The junction had 8 bases not matched to a gene; V was cut back by 3 bases and J by 1 base. Per the germline V gene, CDR1 is DFQATT and CDR2 is SNEGSKA (reference sequence). The CDR3 is CSASSRDSLNYGYTF. CDR3 in DNA: TGCAGTGCTAGCAGTCGGGACAGCCTTAACTATGGCTACACCTTC.

V usage is TRBV10-3 and J usage is TRBJ2-7, with 8 positions matching TRBD1. Germline CDR1 ENHRY, CDR2 SYGVKD. J gave up 3 bases and V 6 bases, and 7 bases lay outside the gene matches. CDR3 length: 14 residues. CDR3 in DNA: TGTGCCATCAGAGAGCAGGGGGCTTTCTACGAGCAGTACTTC. Translating gives CAIREQGAFYEQYF.